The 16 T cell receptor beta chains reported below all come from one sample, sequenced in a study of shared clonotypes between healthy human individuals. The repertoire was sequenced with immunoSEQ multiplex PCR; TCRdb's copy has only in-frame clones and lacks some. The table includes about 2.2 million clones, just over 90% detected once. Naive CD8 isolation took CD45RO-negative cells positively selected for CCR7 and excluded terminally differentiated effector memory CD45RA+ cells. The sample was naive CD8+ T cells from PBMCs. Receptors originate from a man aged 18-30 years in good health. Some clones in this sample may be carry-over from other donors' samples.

The CDR3 DNA reads TGTGCCAGCAGCGTAGTAGCGCACTCCTACGAGCAGTACTTC. Translating gives CASSVVAHSYEQYF. The rearrangement uses TRBV9 and TRBJ2-7, with TRBD2 as a possible D gene (5 bases). V lost 0 bases and J 0 bases, leaving 7 bases between the germline ends. CDR3 length: 14 amino acids. Per germline, CDR1 SGDLS and CDR2 YYNGEE.

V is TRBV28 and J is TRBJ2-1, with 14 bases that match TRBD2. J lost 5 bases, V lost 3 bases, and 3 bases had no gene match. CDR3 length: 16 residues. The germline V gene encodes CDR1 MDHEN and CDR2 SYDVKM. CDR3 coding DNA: TGTGCCAGCAGTTTCGAGACTAGCGGGAGGGACAATGAGCAGTTCTTC. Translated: CASSFETSGRDNEQFF. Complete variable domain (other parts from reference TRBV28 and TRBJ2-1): DVKVTQSSRYLVKRTGEKVFLECVQDMDHENMFWYRQDPGLGLRLIYFSYDVKMKEKGDIPEGYSVSREKKERFSLILESASTNQTSMYLCASSFETSGRDNEQFFGPGTRLTVL.

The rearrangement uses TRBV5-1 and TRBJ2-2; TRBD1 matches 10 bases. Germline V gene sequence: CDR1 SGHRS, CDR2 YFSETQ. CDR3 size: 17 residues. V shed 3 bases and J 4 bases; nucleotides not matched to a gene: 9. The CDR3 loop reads CASSWSTGTGVTGELFF. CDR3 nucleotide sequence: TGCGCCAGCAGCTGGTCAACCGGGACAGGGGTCACCGGGGAGCTGTTTTTT. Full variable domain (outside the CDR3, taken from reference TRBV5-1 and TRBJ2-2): KAGVTQTPRYLIKTRGQQVTLSCSPISGHRSVSWYQQTPGQGLQFLFEYFSETQRNKGNFPGRFSGRQFSNSRSEMNVSTLELGDSALYLCASSWSTGTGVTGELFFGEGSRLTVL.

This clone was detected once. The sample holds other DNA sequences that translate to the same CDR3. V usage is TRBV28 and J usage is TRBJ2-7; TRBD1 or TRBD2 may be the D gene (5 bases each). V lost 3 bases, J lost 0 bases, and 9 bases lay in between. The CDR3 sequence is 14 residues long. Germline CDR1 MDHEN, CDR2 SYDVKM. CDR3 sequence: CASSFSGSSYEQYF. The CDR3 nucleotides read TGTGCCAGCAGTTTTTCAGGGAGCTCCTACGAGCAGTACTTC.

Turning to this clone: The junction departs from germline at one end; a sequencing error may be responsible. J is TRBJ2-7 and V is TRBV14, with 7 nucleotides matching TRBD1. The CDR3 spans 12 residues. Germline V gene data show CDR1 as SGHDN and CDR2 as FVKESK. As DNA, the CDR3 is TGTGCCAGCAGCCCGGCATTGGACAGGAAGAACTTC. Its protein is CASSPALDRKNF.

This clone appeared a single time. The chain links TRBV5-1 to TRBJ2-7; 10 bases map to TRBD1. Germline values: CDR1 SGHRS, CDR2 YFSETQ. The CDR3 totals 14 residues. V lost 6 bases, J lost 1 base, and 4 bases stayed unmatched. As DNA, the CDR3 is TGCGCCAGCAATTCGGGACAGGGGTCCTACGAGCAGTACTTC. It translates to CASNSGQGSYEQYF.

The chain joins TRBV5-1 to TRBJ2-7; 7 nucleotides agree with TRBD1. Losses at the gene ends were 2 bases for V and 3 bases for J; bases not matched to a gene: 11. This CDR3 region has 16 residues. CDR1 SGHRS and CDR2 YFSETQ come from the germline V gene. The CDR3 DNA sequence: TGCGCCAGCAGCTTAGAACAGGGGTTGACTAACTACGAGCAGTACTTC. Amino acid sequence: CASSLEQGLTNYEQYF. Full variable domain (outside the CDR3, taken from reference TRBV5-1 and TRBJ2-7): KAGVTQTPRYLIKTRGQQVTLSCSPISGHRSVSWYQQTPGQGLQFLFEYFSETQRNKGNFPGRFSGRQFSNSRSEMNVSTLELGDSALYLCASSLEQGLTNYEQYFGPGTRLTVT.

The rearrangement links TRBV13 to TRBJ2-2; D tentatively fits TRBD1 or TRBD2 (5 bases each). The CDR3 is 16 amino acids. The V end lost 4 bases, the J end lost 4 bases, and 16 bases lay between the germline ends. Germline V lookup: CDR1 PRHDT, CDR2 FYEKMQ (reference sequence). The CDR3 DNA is TGTGCCAGCAGCTCCAGCCCCGGGACCACCACCGGGGAGCTGTTTTTT. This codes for CASSSSPGTTTGELFF.

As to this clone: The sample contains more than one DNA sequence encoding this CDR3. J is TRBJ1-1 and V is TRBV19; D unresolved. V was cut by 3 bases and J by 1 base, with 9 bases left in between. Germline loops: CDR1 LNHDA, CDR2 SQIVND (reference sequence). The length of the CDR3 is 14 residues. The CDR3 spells CASSIGLKNTEAFF. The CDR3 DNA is TGTGCCAGTAGTATTGGACTTAAGAACACTGAAGCTTTCTTT.

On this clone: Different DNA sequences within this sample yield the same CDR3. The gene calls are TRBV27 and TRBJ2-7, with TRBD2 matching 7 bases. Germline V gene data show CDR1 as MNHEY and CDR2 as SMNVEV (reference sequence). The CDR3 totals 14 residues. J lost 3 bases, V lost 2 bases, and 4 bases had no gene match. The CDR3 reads CASSLIGGSYEQYF. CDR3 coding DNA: TGTGCCAGCAGTTTAATCGGCGGGAGCTACGAGCAGTACTTC.

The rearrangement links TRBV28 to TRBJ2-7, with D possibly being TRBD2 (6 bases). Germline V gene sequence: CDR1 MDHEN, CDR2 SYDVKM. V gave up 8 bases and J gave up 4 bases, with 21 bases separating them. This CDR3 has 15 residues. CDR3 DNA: TGTGCCAGCCGAAACGGCAGGAGGGTTCTATACGAGCAGTACTTC. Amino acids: CASRNGRRVLYEQYF.

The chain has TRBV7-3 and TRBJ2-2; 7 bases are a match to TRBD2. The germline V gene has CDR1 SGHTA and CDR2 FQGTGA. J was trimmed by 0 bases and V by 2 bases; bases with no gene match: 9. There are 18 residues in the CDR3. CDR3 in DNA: TGTGCCAGCAGCTTACCCGTTCTTGCGGGAGCGAACACCGGGGAGCTGTTTTTT. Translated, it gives CASSLPVLAGANTGELFF.

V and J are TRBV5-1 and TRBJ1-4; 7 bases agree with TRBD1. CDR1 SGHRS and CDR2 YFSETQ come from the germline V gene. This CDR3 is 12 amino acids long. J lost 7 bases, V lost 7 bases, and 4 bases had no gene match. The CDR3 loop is CASPRGFEKLFF. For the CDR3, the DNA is TGCGCCAGCCCCAGGGGGTTTGAAAAACTGTTTTTT. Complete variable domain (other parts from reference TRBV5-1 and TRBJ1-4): KAGVTQTPRYLIKTRGQQVTLSCSPISGHRSVSWYQQTPGQGLQFLFEYFSETQRNKGNFPGRFSGRQFSNSRSEMNVSTLELGDSALYLCASPRGFEKLFFGSGTQLSVL.

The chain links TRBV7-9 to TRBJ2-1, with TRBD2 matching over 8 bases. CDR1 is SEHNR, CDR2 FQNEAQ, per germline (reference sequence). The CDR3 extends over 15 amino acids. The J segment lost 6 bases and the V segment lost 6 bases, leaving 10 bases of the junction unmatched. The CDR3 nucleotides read TGTGCCAGCAGGGCTCGCGGGAGGCTCAGCAATGAGCAGTTCTTC. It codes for CASRARGRLSNEQFF.

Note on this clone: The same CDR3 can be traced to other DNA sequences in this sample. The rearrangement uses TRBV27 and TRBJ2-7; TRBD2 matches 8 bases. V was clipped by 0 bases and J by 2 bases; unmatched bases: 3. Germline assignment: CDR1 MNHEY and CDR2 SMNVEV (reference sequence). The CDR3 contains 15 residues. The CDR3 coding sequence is TGTGCCAGCAGTTTATCCCTAGCGGGCGCCTACGAGCAGTACTTC. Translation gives CASSLSLAGAYEQYF.

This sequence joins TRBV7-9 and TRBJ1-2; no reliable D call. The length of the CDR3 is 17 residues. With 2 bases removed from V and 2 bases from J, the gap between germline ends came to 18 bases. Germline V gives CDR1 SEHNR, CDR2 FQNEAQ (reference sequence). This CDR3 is CASSLNPAERQNYGYTF. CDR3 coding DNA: TGTGCCAGCAGCTTAAATCCGGCAGAACGACAAAACTATGGCTACACCTTC. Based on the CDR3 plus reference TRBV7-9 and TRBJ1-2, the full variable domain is DTGVSQNPRHKITKRGQNVTFRCDPISEHNRLYWYRQTLGQGPEFLTYFQNEAQLEKSRLLSDRFSAERPKGSFSTLEIQRTEQGDSAMYLCASSLNPAERQNYGYTFGSGTRLTVV.